This T cell receptor (beta chain) was recorded in a study of cytomegalovirus exposure and HLA in healthy donors. Trimming removed 1 base at V and 4 bases at J, with 10 bases between. CDR3 length equals 15 residues. Germline V gene sequence: CDR1 MGHRA, CDR2 YSYEKL. With 60 Vbeta and 13 Jbeta primers, the PCR was carried out. Method: immunoSEQ multiplex PCR; TCRdb's copy keeps in-frame clones and lacks some. The sample holds about 120,000 clones, more than 60% seen once. The sample was PBMCs. This sequence joins TRBV4-1 and TRBJ2-2; D is uncertain. The sequence was collected from a female donor in good health and CMV-seronegative. CDR3 in DNA: TGCGCCAGCAGCCAAGGCGTCGCCTCCACCGGGGAGCTGTTTTTT. This encodes CASSQGVASTGELFF.